This T cell receptor (beta chain) derives from a study of blood T cells in healthy people across ages. V was trimmed by 7 bases and J by 7 bases, leaving 9 bases between them. Germline V lookup: CDR1 SGHAT, CDR2 FQNNGV. CDR3 length: 11 amino acids. This clonotype was observed a few times. With a J-beta primer mix and a sample-barcoded 5' primer, a second PCR ran about 6 to 11 cycles. TCRdb reprocessed the 5' RACE reads with MiXCR, giving one entry per CDR3 protein. The sample shows more than 650,000 distinct CDR3 sequences, 22% of them seen only once. This clonotype was obtained from a man between 65 and 79 years old in good health. The rearrangement links TRBV11-2 to TRBJ2-3; unclear D gene. The specimen sequenced was blood. This CDR3 reads CASTRANTQYF. CDR3 nucleotides: TGTGCCAGCACCCGGGCGAATACGCAGTATTTT.